This T cell receptor beta chain stems from a study of OX40 agonist ivuxolimab in advanced cancers. Background on the study: Given to patients was ivuxolimab, an agonistic anti-OX40 (CD134) antibody.

Per the germline V gene, CDR1 is SNHLY and CDR2 is FYNNEI. This CDR3 region has 17 residues. The V and J ends lost 1 base and 5 bases, in that order; junction bases with no gene match: 12. TCRdb's copy holds only in-frame clones and misses some; the assay was immunoSEQ multiplex PCR. This sample yields about 13,000 clones, of which 65% to 85% are seen a single time; 36% belongs to the top ten. This TCR was recovered from an adult with an advanced solid tumor such as melanoma, head and neck, liver or kidney cancer. The rearrangement uses TRBV2 and TRBJ2-5, with 8 bases that match TRBD2. This specimen consisted of CD4+ or CD8+ T cells sorted from blood, obtained in a trial of the OX40 agonist ivuxolimab. The CDR3 region is CASSEEVAAGAGETQYF. The CDR3 DNA reads as TGTGCCAGCAGTGAAGAAGTGGCAGCGGGGGCGGGGGAGACCCAGTACTTC.